What follows describes a single TCR beta chain. This sample stems from a study of blood T cell repertoires in COVID-19. Study-level background: Sites across the United States, Italy and Spain contributed samples from acute and convalescent COVID-19. The cDNA or gDNA used as material had been derived from T cells, B-cell-depleted T cells, or PBMCs.

Germline CDR1 and CDR2: LNHDA and SQIVND (reference sequence). V lost 9 bases and J lost 4; bases outside the gene matches: 5. This CDR3 spans 14 amino acids. Some clones are missing from TCRdb's copy, which holds only in-frame ones; the method was immunoSEQ multiplex PCR. Of over 90,000 clones detected, roughly 87% appear once; the ten largest clones hold more than 5%. During active infection, Seattle patients enrolled and were then monitored through disease. The source is a woman between 50 and 59 years old with COVID-19, enrolled during active disease. The chain joins TRBV19 to TRBJ2-1; TRBD2 agrees at 11 bases. The specimen was peripheral blood. CDR3 amino acids: CASATSGEYNEQFF. The DNA for the CDR3 is TGTGCCAGCGCGACTAGCGGGGAATACAATGAGCAGTTCTTC.